What follows is one TCR beta chain and its context. These data are taken from a study of OX40 agonist ivuxolimab in advanced cancers. The protocol was immunoSEQ multiplex PCR, while the TCRdb copy is restricted to in-frame clones and leaves out a portion. This repertoire shows approximately 58,000 clones, 70% to 90% found once; its top ten account for roughly 0.77%. V was clipped by 4 bases and J by 2 bases; unmatched bases: 5. This CDR3 region has 16 residues. Germline CDR1 reads SGHVS; CDR2 reads FNYEAQ. The receptor was isolated from an adult with an advanced solid tumor such as melanoma, head and neck, liver or kidney cancer. Sequenced here: CD4+ or CD8+ T cells sorted from blood, sampled in a trial of the OX40 agonist ivuxolimab. The gene calls are TRBV7-6 and TRBJ2-1; 10 nucleotides align to TRBD2. The CDR3 DNA reads as TGTGCCAGCAGCTCAGCGGGAGGGCGGCCCTACAATGAGCAGTTCTTC. Protein: CASSSAGGRPYNEQFF.